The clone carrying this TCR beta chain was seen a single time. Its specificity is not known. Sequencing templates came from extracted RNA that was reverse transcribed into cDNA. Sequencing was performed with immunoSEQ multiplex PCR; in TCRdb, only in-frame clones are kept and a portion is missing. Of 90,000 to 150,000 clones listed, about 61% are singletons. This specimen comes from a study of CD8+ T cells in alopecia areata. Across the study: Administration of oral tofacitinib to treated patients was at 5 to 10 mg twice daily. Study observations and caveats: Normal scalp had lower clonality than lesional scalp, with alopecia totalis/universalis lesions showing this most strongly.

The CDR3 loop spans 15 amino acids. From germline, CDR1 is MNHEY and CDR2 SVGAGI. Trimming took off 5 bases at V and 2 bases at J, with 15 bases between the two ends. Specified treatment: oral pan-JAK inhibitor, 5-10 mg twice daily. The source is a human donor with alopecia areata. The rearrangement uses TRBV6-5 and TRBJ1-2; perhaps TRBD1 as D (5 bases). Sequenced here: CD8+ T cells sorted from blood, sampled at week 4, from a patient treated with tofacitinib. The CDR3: CASSPTGTGNYGYTF. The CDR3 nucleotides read TGTGCCAGCAGTCCAACCGGGACGGGGAACTATGGCTACACCTTC.